This TCR beta chain came from a study of CD8 T cells in ankylosing spondylitis. Study results and caveats: Disease-linked clones proved CD8+ and comparatively uncommon in peripheral blood.

CDR1 and CDR2 from the germline V gene are SGHTA and FQGNSA. The V and J ends lost 5 bases and 4 bases respectively, with 20 bases between them. The CDR3 runs to 16 residues. Comments on this clonotype: Its antigen is currently unknown.

TCRdb re-analysed the 5' RACE reads in MiXCR, keeping a single row per CDR3 protein. The data show about 350,000 distinct CDR3 sequences, with 20% seen just once and under 15% held by the top ten. The rearrangement links TRBV7-2 to TRBJ2-5; maybe TRBD2 (6 bases). The source of this sequence is a male donor with ankylosing spondylitis or in good health (not recorded which). The source material was blood, either unsorted or a sorted T cell fraction (not recorded which). CDR3 protein: CASSPPLTRRGETQYF. In DNA form, the CDR3 reads TGTGCCAGCAGCCCTCCCTTGACTAGGAGGGGAGAGACCCAGTACTTC.